These 14 T cell receptor beta chains were sequenced from one sample in a study of blood T cell repertoires in COVID-19. TCRdb keeps only in-frame clones here, not all; method: immunoSEQ multiplex PCR. The data show hundreds of thousands of clones, more than 75% seen once. The sequenced material came from peripheral blood. Receptors originate from a man aged 65 to 79 with acute or convalescent COVID-19.

This rearrangement joins TRBV28 to TRBJ1-4; 8 nucleotides match TRBD1. J was trimmed by 8 bases and V by 5 bases; bases with no gene match: 10. Germline V gives CDR1 MDHEN, CDR2 SYDVKM. The CDR3 covers 15 residues. Here the CDR3 DNA reads TGTGCCAGCAGTCCCCAGACAGGGGAACAGGAAAAACTGTTTTTT. Amino acid sequence: CASSPQTGEQEKLFF.

This CDR3 reads CASSGGHNSGANVLTF. The DNA of the CDR3 is TGCGCCAGCAGCGGGGGACACAACTCTGGGGCCAACGTCCTGACTTTC. The rearrangement links TRBV5-1 to TRBJ2-6; TRBD1 might be the D (6 bases). CDR1 is SGHRS, CDR2 YFSETQ, per germline. Trimming cost V 4 bases and J 0 bases, with 11 bases left between them. The CDR3 contains 16 residues.

This chain joins TRBV5-5 and TRBJ2-7; D unresolved. The CDR3 runs to 14 residues. CDR1 and CDR2 (germline): SGHKS, YYEKEE (reference sequence). The V end was cut by 4 bases, the J end by 6 bases, with 17 bases between. The DNA for the CDR3 is TGTGCCAGCAGCATCAACCCCGCGGAATCCGAGCAGTACTTC. It translates to CASSINPAESEQYF.

V and J are TRBV27 and TRBJ2-1; possibly TRBD2 for D (7 bases). The germline CDR1 and CDR2 sequences are MNHEY and SMNVEV (reference sequence). The CDR3 runs 15 residues. The V and J ends lost 7 bases and 5 bases respectively, with 18 bases between them. CDR3 sequence: CASKGVSAGDNEQFF. The CDR3 DNA is TGTGCCAGCAAGGGGGTATCGGCGGGAGACAATGAGCAGTTCTTC.

The chain carries TRBV5-4 and TRBJ1-1, with D possibly being TRBD1 (5 bases). Germline V gives CDR1 SGHNT, CDR2 YYREEE (reference sequence). There are 14 residues in the CDR3. Trimming cost V 0 bases and J 2 bases, with 8 bases left between them. Written as DNA, the CDR3 is TGTGCCAGCAGCTTGGGACAGCGTAACACTGAAGCTTTCTTT. It is translated as CASSLGQRNTEAFF. The full variable domain, its missing parts supplied by reference TRBV5-4 and TRBJ1-1, is ETGVTQSPTHLIKTRGQQVTLRCSSQSGHNTVSWYQQALGQGPQFIFQYYREEENGRGNFPPRFSGLQFPNYSSELNVNALELDDSALYLCASSLGQRNTEAFFGQGTRLTVV.

This clone has just a few counts. J is TRBJ2-3 and V is TRBV28; D might be TRBD2 (5 bases). Germline CDR1 MDHEN, CDR2 SYDVKM. This CDR3 comprises 12 residues. Trimming took 1 base from V and 8 from J, leaving 7 bases between them. The CDR3 here is CASSLLAGTQYF. Written as DNA, the CDR3 is TGTGCCAGCAGTTTATTGGCGGGTACGCAGTATTTT. Using reference TRBV28 and TRBJ2-3 for the parts outside the CDR3, the full variable domain is DVKVTQSSRYLVKRTGEKVFLECVQDMDHENMFWYRQDPGLGLRLIYFSYDVKMKEKGDIPEGYSVSREKKERFSLILESASTNQTSMYLCASSLLAGTQYFGPGTRLTVL.

The CDR3 coding sequence is TGTGCCAGCAGCCCCACCCGAGACAGAGGAAACACCATATATTTT. This sequence encodes CASSPTRDRGNTIYF. This chain joins TRBV3-1 (or the pseudogene TRBV3-2) and TRBJ1-3; D possibly corresponds to TRBD1 (5 bases). Trimming removed 4 bases from V and 4 bases from J, with 14 bases in between. This CDR3 comprises 15 residues. Germline-derived CDR1 and CDR2 are LGHDT and YNNKEL (reference sequence).

V usage is TRBV3-1 (or the pseudogene TRBV3-2) and J usage is TRBJ2-7; 7 bases align to TRBD1. The CDR3 extends over 14 amino acids. The J segment lost 3 bases and the V segment lost 2 bases, leaving 4 bases of the junction unmatched. Germline V gene sequence: CDR1 LGHDT, CDR2 YNNKEL (reference sequence). The chain's CDR3 is CASSQLGGYYEQYF. CDR3 nucleotide sequence: TGTGCCAGCAGCCAACTAGGGGGCTACTACGAGCAGTACTTC.

This clone is a singleton in its sample. The chain couples TRBV7-2 to TRBJ2-5; D is perhaps TRBD2 (5 bases). This CDR3 has 14 amino acids. Trimming pared 5 bases from V and 2 bases from J, leaving 12 bases between. Germline values: CDR1 SGHTA, CDR2 FQGNSA. The CDR3 region is CASSRPGKQETQYF. DNA for the CDR3: TGTGCCAGCAGCCGCCCGGGGAAACAAGAGACCCAGTACTTC.

This clone was seen only once. The V call is TRBV30, the J call TRBJ2-3; perhaps TRBD2 as D (6 bases). Germline lookup yields CDR1 GTSNPN and CDR2 SVGIG (reference sequence). Trimming shortened V by 5 bases and J by 5 bases, and 20 bases separated the two germline ends. CDR3 length: 15 amino acids. CDR3 DNA sequence: TGTGCCTGGGCCCAAGGAGCGGTGGAGGGAGATACGCAGTATTTT. This codes for CAWAQGAVEGDTQYF.

The CDR3 bases are TGTGCCAGCAGTTACGGGCAGGGTAACACCGGGGAGCTGTTTTTT. Amino acids: CASSYGQGNTGELFF. The chain recombines TRBV6-6 with TRBJ2-2; tentatively, D is TRBD1 (5 bases). The CDR3 totals 15 residues. Germline-derived CDR1 and CDR2 are MNHNY and SVGAGI (reference sequence). V was trimmed by 2 bases and J by 2 bases, leaving 9 bases between them.

The rearrangement joins TRBV20-1 to TRBJ2-1; TRBD2 matches 7 bases. The CDR3 covers 14 residues. The germline CDR1 and CDR2 sequences are DFQATT and SNEGSKA (reference sequence). V was clipped by 3 bases and J by 4 bases; unmatched bases: 6. The CDR3 here is CSASGREKYNEQFF. CDR3 coding DNA: TGCAGTGCTAGTGGGAGGGAGAAGTACAATGAGCAGTTCTTC.

CDR3 DNA sequence: TGTGCCACCAGTGATGGGGCGATCTACGAGCAGTACTTC. Its translation: CATSDGAIYEQYF. The chain has TRBV24-1 and TRBJ2-7, with a weak D call TRBD1 (5 bases). The V end lost 3 bases, the J end lost 3 bases, and 8 bases lay between the germline ends. CDR3 length: 13 amino acids. Germline assignment: CDR1 KGHDR and CDR2 SFDVKD.

The rearrangement links TRBV28 to TRBJ2-1, with a tentative D call TRBD1 (5 bases). The CDR3 extends over 12 amino acids. V dropped 6 bases and J dropped 8 bases, with 11 bases sitting between them. Germline-derived CDR1 and CDR2 are MDHEN and SYDVKM. In DNA, the CDR3 is TGTGCCAGCAGATCTGACAGCCATGAGCAGTTCTTC. Its protein product is CASRSDSHEQFF.